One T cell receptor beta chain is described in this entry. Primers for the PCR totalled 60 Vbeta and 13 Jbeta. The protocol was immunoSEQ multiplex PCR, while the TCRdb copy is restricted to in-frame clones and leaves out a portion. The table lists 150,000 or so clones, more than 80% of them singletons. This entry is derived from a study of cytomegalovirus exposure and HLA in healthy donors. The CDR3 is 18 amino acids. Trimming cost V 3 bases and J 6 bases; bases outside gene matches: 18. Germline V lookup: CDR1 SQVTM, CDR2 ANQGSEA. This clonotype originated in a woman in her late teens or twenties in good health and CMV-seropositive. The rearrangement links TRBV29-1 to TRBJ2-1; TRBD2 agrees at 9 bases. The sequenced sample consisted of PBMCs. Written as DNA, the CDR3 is TGCAGCGTTGATCTCGGTGCGGGGGGGCGAGTTGGAATCAATGAGCAGTTCTTC. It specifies CSVDLGAGGRVGINEQFF.